The 14 T cell receptor beta chains below come from one sample, sequenced in a study of T cells in Graves' hyperthyroidism and ophthalmopathy. TCR beta CDR3 regions were amplified from RNA transcripts. The TCR CDR3 was amplified in a first-round RT-PCR using the HTBI primer set. Using its own MiXCR run on the multiplex PCR reads, TCRdb lists one record per CDR3 protein. Of roughly 200,000 distinct CDR3 sequences listed, 15% to 20% are singletons. Material: blood. All receptors derive from a man aged 40-55 years with Graves' hyperthyroidism.

This clonotype was seen at least ten times. This chain joins TRBV5-1 and TRBJ1-2; TRBD1 is a possible D gene (6 bases). The CDR3 contains 14 residues. Germline V gene lookup returns CDR1 SGHRS and CDR2 YFSETQ. Trimming pared 1 base from V and 7 bases from J, leaving 14 bases between. CDR3 residues: CASSLTSRGAGYTF. DNA for the CDR3: TGCGCCAGCAGCTTGACCAGTCGGGGGGCTGGCTACACCTTC.

The V gene is TRBV7-2, the J gene TRBJ1-6; 10 nucleotides line up with TRBD1. Trimming removed 6 bases from V and 8 bases from J; junction bases left unmatched: 4. The CDR3 extends over 14 amino acids. In germline, CDR1 is SGHTA, CDR2 FQGNSA. The CDR3 protein is CASSEGQGYSPLHF. For the CDR3, the DNA is TGTGCCAGCAGTGAGGGACAGGGGTATTCACCCCTCCACTTT.

V and J are TRBV9 and TRBJ2-1; 9 nucleotides agree with TRBD1. Trimming at V came to 3 bases and at J to 8 bases, leaving 9 bases not matched to a gene. The CDR3 contains 15 residues. The germline V gene encodes CDR1 SGDLS and CDR2 YYNGEE. The CDR3 coding sequence is TGTGCCAGCAGCGCTACGGGGGACAGGGCAGATGAGCAGTTCTTC. It encodes CASSATGDRADEQFF.

The chain uses TRBV5-1 and TRBJ2-2; TRBD1 matches 9 bases. Germline CDR1 is SGHRS and CDR2 is YFSETQ. V shed 5 bases and J 4 bases; nucleotides not matched to a gene: 6. The CDR3 has 15 residues. For the CDR3, the DNA is TGCGCCAGCAGACTACAGGGGGCTGGCACCGGGGAGCTGTTTTTT. It specifies CASRLQGAGTGELFF.

Ten or more counts support this clonotype. The chain links TRBV20-1 to TRBJ1-1; 8 positions match TRBD1. The germline CDR1 and CDR2 sequences are DFQATT and SNEGSKA (reference sequence). The length of the CDR3 is 13 residues. The CDR3 loop reads CRSAGGGRTEAFF. As DNA, the CDR3 is TGCCGTTCAGCAGGGGGCGGTCGGACTGAAGCTTTCTTT.

This rearrangement joins TRBV6-2 or TRBV6-3 to TRBJ2-3, with a possible D match to TRBD1 (6 bases). The CDR3 is made up of 16 amino acids. The germline CDR1 and CDR2 sequences are MNHEY and SVGEGT. V gave up 5 bases and J gave up 5 bases, with 20 bases separating them. DNA of the CDR3: TGTGCCAGCAGTACCTTTGGACAGCCAAATGTAGATACGCAGTATTTT. It translates to CASSTFGQPNVDTQYF.

This clonotype was recorded many times. J is TRBJ1-1 and V is TRBV5-1; TRBD1 matches 9 bases. V lost 3 bases to trimming and J lost 3 bases; unmatched junction nucleotides: 6. From germline, CDR1 is SGHRS and CDR2 YFSETQ. The CDR3 has 15 residues. Here the CDR3 reads CASSSRTGADTEAFF. Written as DNA, the CDR3 is TGCGCCAGCAGCTCGAGGACAGGGGCAGACACTGAAGCTTTCTTT.

This chain uses TRBV12-3 or TRBV12-4 with TRBJ1-3, with D perhaps TRBD1 (5 bases). The V gene lost 8 bases and the J gene lost 0 bases, with 23 bases spanning the gap. The length of the CDR3 is 18 residues. The chain's CDR3 is CASSPNPRTPYSGNTIYF. Written as DNA, the CDR3 is TGTGCCAGCTCACCCAACCCACGGACACCCTACTCTGGAAACACCATATATTTT.

This clonotype was recorded many times. The gene calls are TRBV3-1 and TRBJ1-6; D unresolved. V shed 3 bases and J shed 8 bases, with 5 bases lying between them. The CDR3 totals 12 residues. Germline V gene data show CDR1 as LGHDT and CDR2 as YNNKEL (reference sequence). CDR3 coding DNA: TGTGCCAGCAGCCACCCTCATTCACCCCTCCACTTT. It is translated as CASSHPHSPLHF.

This clonotype was recorded many times. The chain carries TRBV12-3 or TRBV12-4 and TRBJ2-1; 8 nucleotides line up with TRBD2. This CDR3 region has 15 residues. The trim removed 3 bases at V and 3 bases at J, leaving 4 bases unmatched. The CDR3 protein is CASSFERGIYNEQFF. In DNA, the CDR3 is TGTGCCAGCAGTTTCGAGCGGGGGATCTACAATGAGCAGTTCTTC.

The chain couples TRBV11-2 to TRBJ1-2; 8 bases line up with TRBD1. Germline loops: CDR1 SGHAT, CDR2 FQNNGV. V shed 5 bases, J shed 3 bases, and the junction held 8 bases outside the gene matches. The CDR3 is made up of 15 amino acids. CDR3 DNA sequence: TGTGCCAGCAGCCCAACCTTGGGACAGGACTATGGCTACACCTTC. It yields the protein CASSPTLGQDYGYTF.

V is TRBV29-1 and J is TRBJ2-1; D may be TRBD1 (5 bases). Germline V gene data show CDR1 as SQVTM and CDR2 as ANQGSEA. The CDR3 runs to 15 residues. V was cut by 1 base and J by 4 bases, with 14 bases left in between. This CDR3 reads CSVEGGREIYNEQFF. DNA for the CDR3: TGCAGCGTTGAAGGAGGCAGGGAAATTTACAATGAGCAGTTCTTC.

This clonotype was detected many times. J is TRBJ2-7 and V is TRBV3-1; TRBD1 agrees at 10 bases. From germline, CDR1 is LGHDT and CDR2 YNNKEL (reference sequence). J was trimmed by 5 bases and V by 2 bases; bases with no gene match: 6. The CDR3 totals 15 residues. The CDR3 nucleotides read TGTGCCAGCAGCCAACCCGGGACAGGGGTCAACGAGCAGTACTTC. Amino acid sequence: CASSQPGTGVNEQYF.

V usage is TRBV7-2 and J usage is TRBJ2-7; D gene uncertain. Germline values: CDR1 SGHTA, CDR2 FQGNSA. The CDR3 spans 12 residues. Trimming removed 2 bases at V and 7 bases at J, with 9 bases between. CDR3 sequence reads: CASSLNQWEQYF. The DNA for the CDR3 is TGTGCCAGCAGCTTAAACCAGTGGGAGCAGTACTTC.